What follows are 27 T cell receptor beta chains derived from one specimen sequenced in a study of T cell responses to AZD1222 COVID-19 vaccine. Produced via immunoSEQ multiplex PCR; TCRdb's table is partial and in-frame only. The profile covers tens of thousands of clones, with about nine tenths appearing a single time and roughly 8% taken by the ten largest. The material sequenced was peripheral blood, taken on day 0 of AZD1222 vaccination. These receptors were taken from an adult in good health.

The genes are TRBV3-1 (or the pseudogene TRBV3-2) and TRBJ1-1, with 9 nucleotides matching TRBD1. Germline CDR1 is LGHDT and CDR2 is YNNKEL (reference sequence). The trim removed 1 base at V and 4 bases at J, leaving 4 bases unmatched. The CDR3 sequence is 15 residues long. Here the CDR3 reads CASSQGGTGSTEAFF. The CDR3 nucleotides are TGTGCCAGCAGCCAAGGGGGGACAGGGAGCACTGAAGCTTTCTTT.

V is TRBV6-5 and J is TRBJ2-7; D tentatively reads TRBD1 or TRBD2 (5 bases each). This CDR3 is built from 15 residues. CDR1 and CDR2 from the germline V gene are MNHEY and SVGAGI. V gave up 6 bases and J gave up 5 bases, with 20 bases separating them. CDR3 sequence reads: CASSGLGGFGNEQYF. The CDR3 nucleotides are TGTGCCAGCAGCGGCCTTGGGGGTTTTGGCAACGAGCAGTACTTC.

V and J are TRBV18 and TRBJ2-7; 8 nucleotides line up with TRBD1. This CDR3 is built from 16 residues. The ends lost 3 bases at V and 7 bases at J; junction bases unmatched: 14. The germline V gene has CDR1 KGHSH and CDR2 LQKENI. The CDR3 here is CASSPTAGQGYREQYF. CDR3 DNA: TGTGCCAGCTCACCCACCGCCGGACAGGGCTATCGGGAGCAGTACTTC.

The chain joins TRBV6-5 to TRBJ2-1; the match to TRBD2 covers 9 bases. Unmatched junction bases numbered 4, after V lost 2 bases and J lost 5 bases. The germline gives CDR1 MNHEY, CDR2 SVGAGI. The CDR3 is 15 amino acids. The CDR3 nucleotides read TGTGCCAGCAGTTACGGGCTAGCGGGAAACAATGAGCAGTTCTTC. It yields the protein CASSYGLAGNNEQFF.

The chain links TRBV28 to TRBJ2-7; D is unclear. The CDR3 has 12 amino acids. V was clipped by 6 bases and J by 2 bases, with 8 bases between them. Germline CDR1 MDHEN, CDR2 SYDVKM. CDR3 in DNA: TGTGCCAGCAGGGGCACTGCCTACGAGCAGTACTTC. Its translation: CASRGTAYEQYF. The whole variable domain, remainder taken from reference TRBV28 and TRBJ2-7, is DVKVTQSSRYLVKRTGEKVFLECVQDMDHENMFWYRQDPGLGLRLIYFSYDVKMKEKGDIPEGYSVSREKKERFSLILESASTNQTSMYLCASRGTAYEQYFGPGTRLTVT.

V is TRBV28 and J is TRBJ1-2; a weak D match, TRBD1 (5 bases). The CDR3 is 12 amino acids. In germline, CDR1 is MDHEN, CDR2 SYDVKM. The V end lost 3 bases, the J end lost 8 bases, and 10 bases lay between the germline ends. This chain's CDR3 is CASSLGVRGYTF. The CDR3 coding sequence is TGTGCCAGCAGTTTGGGGGTTAGGGGCTACACCTTC.

In nucleotides, the CDR3 is TGTGCCAGCAGCTTGGCCTTGAGATCGACAGGGGGGCTAAATCAGCCCCAGCATTTT. Its protein product is CASSLALRSTGGLNQPQHF. The chain carries TRBV5-5 and TRBJ1-5; TRBD1 agrees at 9 bases. Germline values: CDR1 SGHKS, CDR2 YYEKEE (reference sequence). V lost 0 bases to trimming and J lost 4 bases; unmatched junction nucleotides: 14. This CDR3 is built from 19 residues.

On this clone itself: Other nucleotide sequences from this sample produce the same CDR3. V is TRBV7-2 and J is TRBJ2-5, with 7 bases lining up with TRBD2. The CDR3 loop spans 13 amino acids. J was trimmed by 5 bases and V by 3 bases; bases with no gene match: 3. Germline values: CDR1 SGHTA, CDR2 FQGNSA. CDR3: CASSLDGGETQYF. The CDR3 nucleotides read TGTGCCAGCAGCTTGGACGGGGGGGAGACCCAGTACTTC.

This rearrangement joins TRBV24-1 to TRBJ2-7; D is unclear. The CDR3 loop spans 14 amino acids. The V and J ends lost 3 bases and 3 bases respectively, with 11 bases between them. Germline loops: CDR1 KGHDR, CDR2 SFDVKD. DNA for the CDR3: TGTGCCACCAGTGATGGTCAGGTGGGCTACGAGCAGTACTTC. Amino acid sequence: CATSDGQVGYEQYF.

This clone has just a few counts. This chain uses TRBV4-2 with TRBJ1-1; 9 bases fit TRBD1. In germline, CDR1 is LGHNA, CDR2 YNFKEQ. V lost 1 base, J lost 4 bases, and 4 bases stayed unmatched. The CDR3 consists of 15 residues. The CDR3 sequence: CASSQGTGDGTEAFF. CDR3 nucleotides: TGTGCCAGCAGCCAAGGGACAGGGGATGGCACTGAAGCTTTCTTT.

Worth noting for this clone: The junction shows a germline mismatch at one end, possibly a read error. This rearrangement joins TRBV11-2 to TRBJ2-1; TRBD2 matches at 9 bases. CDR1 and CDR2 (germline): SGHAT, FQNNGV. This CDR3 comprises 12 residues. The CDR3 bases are TGTGCCAGCAGCTTAGGGGCGGGAGGGCGTCTCTTC. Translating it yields CASSLGAGGRLF.

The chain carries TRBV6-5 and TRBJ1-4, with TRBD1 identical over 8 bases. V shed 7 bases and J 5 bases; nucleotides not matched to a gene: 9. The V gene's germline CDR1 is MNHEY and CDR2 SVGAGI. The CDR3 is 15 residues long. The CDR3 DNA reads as TGTGCCAGCACCCGACAGGGGAGGGGAAATGAAAAACTGTTTTTT. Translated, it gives CASTRQGRGNEKLFF.

In nucleotides, the CDR3 is TGTGCCAGTAGGGTCTGGGGGGCCCCAAACAATGAGCAGTTCTTC. Translating it yields CASRVWGAPNNEQFF. The chain joins TRBV19 to TRBJ2-1; D may match TRBD1 or TRBD2 (6 bases each). Germline CDR1 and CDR2: LNHDA and SQIVND (reference sequence). The CDR3 runs 15 residues. V lost 6 bases and J 5 bases, leaving 17 bases between the germline ends.

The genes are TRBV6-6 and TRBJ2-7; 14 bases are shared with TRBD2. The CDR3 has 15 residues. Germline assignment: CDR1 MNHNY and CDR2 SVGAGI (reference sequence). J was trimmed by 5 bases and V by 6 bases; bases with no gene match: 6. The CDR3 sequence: CASSPGTSGSNEQYF. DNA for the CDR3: TGTGCCAGCAGCCCCGGGACTAGCGGGAGTAACGAGCAGTACTTC.

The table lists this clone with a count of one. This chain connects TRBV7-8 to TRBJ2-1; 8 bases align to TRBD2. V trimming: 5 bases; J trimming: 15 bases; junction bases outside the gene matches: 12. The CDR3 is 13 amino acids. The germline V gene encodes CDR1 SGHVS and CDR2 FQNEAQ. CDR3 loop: CASSPRAAGAPFF. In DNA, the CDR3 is TGTGCCAGCAGCCCGCGGGCAGCGGGAGCCCCGTTCTTC.

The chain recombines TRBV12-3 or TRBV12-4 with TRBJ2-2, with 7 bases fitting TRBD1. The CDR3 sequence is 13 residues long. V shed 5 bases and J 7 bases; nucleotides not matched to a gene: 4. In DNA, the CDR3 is TGTGCCAGCAGTCCCAGGGGGATCGGGGAGCTGTTTTTT. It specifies CASSPRGIGELFF.

In DNA form, the CDR3 reads TGTGCCAGCCAACTTGGGTTAGGCTACGAGCAGTACTTC. This encodes CASQLGLGYEQYF. The V and J genes are TRBV18 and TRBJ2-7; D unresolved. Trimming took off 8 bases at V and 3 bases at J, with 14 bases between the two ends. This CDR3 is 13 amino acids long. The germline CDR1 and CDR2 sequences are KGHSH and LQKENI.

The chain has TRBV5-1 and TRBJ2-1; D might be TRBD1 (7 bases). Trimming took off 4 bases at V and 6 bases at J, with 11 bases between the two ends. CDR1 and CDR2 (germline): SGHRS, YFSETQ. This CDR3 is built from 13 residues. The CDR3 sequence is CASSAGQINEQFF. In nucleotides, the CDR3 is TGCGCCAGCAGCGCGGGACAGATCAATGAGCAGTTCTTC.

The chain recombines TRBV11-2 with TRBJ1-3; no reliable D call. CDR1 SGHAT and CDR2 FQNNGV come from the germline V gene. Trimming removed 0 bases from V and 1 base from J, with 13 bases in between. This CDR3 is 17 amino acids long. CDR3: CASSLERVNPSGNTIYF. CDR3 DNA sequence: TGTGCCAGCAGCTTAGAAAGGGTGAACCCTTCTGGAAACACCATATATTTT.

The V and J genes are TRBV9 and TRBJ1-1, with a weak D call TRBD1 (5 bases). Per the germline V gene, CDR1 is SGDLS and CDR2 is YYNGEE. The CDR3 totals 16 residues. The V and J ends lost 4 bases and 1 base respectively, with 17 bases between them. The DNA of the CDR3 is TGTGCCAGCAGCATGGGACCGCCGCGTCCGAACACTGAAGCTTTCTTT. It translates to CASSMGPPRPNTEAFF.

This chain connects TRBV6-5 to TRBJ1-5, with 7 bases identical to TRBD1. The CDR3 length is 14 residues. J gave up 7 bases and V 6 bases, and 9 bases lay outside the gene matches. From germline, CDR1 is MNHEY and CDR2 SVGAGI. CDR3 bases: TGTGCCAGCAGGCCGGGACAGAGAAAACAGCCCCAGCATTTT. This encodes CASRPGQRKQPQHF.

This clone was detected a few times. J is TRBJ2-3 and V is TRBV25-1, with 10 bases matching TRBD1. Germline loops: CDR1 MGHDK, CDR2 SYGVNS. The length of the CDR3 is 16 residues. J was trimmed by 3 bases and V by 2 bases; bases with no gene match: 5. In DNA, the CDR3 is TGTGCCAGCAGTGAAGCCGGGACAGGGGCGACAGATACGCAGTATTTT. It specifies CASSEAGTGATDTQYF.

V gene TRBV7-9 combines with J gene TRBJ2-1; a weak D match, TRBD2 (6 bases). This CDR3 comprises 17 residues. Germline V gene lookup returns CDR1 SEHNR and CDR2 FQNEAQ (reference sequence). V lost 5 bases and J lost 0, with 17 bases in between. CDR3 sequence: CASSPIRDSFSYNEQFF. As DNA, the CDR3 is TGTGCCAGCAGCCCAATCCGGGACTCCTTCTCCTACAATGAGCAGTTCTTC.

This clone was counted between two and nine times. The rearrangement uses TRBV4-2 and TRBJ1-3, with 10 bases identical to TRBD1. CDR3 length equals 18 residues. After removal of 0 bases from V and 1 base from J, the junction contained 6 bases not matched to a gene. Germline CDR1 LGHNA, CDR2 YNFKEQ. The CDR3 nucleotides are TGTGCCAGCAGCCAAGATGGTGGGACAGGGGAATCTGGAAACACCATATATTTT. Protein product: CASSQDGGTGESGNTIYF.

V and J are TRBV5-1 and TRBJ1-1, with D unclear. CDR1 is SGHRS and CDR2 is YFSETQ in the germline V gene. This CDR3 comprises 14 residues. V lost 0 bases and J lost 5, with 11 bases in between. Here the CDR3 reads CASSLGLQGTEAFF. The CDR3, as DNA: TGCGCCAGCAGCTTGGGACTTCAAGGGACTGAAGCTTTCTTT.

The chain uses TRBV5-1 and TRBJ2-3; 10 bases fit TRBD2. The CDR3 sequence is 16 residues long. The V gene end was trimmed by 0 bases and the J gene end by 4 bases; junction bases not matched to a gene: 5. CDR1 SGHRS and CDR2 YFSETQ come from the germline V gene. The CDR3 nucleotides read TGCGCCAGCAGCTTGGTCCTAGCGGGAGACGCAGATACGCAGTATTTT. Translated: CASSLVLAGDADTQYF.

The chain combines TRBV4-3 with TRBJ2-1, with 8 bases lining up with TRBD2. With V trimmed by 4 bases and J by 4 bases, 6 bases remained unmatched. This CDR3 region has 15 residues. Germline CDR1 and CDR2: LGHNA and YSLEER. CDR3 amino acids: CASSPSGSGYNEQFF. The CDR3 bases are TGCGCCAGCAGCCCGAGCGGGAGTGGGTACAATGAGCAGTTCTTC.